This TCR beta chain was documented in a study of T cells after yellow fever vaccination. TCRdb re-called the 5' RACE reads through MiXCR, storing one row per CDR3 protein. The sample lists tens of thousands of distinct CDR3 sequences; around 3.3% were seen once. In its sample, this clonotype is medium-sized. The clonotype comes from a man aged 18 to 29 who received the YFV17D yellow fever vaccine. Sequences were derived from PBMCs, either bulk or a sorted T-cell subset (CD4+, CD8+, memory, or dextramer-sorted; not recorded which), sampled more than 40 days after the first yellow fever vaccination.

As DNA, the CDR3 is TGTGCCAGCAGCTTAAGTAGCGGGGGGCTGTATGAGCAGTTCTTC. Translation: CASSLSSGGLYEQFF. This chain connects TRBV7-2 to TRBJ2-1, with TRBD2 matching 10 bases. Unmatched junction bases numbered 6, after V lost 2 bases and J lost 8 bases. Germline V gene sequence: CDR1 SGHTA, CDR2 FQGNSA. This CDR3 has 15 residues.